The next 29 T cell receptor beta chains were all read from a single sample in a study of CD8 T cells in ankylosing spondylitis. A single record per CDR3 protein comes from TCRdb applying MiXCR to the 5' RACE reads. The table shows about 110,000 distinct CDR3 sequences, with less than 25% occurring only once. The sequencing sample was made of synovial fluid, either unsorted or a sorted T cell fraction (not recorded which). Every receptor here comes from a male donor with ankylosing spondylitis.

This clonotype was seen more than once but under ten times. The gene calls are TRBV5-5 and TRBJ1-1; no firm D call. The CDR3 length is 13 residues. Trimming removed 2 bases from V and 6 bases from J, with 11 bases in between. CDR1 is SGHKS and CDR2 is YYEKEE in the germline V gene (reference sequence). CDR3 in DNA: TGTGCCAGCAGCTTAAACCCTGAGGCTGAAGCTTTCTTT. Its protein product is CASSLNPEAEAFF.

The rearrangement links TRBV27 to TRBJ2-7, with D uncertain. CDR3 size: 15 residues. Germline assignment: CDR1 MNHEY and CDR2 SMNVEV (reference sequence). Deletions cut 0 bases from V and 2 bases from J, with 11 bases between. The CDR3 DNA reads TGTGCCAGCAGTTTATCCCCCGTAGACACCTACGAGCAGTACGTC. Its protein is CASSLSPVDTYEQYV.

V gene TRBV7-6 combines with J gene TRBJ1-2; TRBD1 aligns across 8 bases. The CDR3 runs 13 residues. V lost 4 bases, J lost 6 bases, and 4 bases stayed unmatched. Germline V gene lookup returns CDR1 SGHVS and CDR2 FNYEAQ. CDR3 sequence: CASSSLDRDGYTF. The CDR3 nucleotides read TGTGCCAGCAGCTCCCTGGACAGGGATGGCTACACCTTC.

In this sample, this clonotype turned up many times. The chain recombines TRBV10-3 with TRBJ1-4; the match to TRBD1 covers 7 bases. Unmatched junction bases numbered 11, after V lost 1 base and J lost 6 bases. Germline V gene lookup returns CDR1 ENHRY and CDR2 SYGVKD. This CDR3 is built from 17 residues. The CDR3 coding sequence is TGTGCCATCAGTGAGTTCCCAGGGGGAAGAGGCGATGAAAAACTGTTTTTT. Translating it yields CAISEFPGGRGDEKLFF.

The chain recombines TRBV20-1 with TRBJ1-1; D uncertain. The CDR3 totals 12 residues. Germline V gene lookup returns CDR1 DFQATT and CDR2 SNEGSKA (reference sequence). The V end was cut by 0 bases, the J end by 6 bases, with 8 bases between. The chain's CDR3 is CSARDQSSEAFF. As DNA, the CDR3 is TGCAGTGCTAGAGATCAAAGCTCTGAAGCTTTCTTT.

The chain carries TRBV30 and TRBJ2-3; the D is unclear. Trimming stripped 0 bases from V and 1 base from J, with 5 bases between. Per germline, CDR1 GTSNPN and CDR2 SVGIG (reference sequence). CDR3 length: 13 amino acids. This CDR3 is CAWSVTRTDTQYF. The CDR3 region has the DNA TGTGCCTGGAGTGTAACTCGCACAGATACGCAGTATTTT. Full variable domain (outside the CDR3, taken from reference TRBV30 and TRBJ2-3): SQTIHQWPATLVQPVGSPLSLECTVEGTSNPNLYWYRQAAGRGLQLLFYSVGIGQISSEVPQNLSASRPQDRQFILSSKKLLLSDSGFYLCAWSVTRTDTQYFGPGTRLTVL.

The CDR3 nucleotides read TGTGCCAGTAGTATTAACTGGTATGGAAAAGAGACCCAGTACTTC. It specifies CASSINWYGKETQYF. V gene TRBV19 combines with J gene TRBJ2-5; D not resolved. The CDR3 loop spans 15 amino acids. CDR1 is LNHDA and CDR2 is SQIVND in the germline V gene (reference sequence). V lost 3 bases and J 3 bases, leaving 14 bases between the germline ends.

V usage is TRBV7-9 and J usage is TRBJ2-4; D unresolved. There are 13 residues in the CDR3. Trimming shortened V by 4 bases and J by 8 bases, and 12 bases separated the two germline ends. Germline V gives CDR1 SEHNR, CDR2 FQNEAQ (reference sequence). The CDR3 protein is CASSSRVEDIQYF. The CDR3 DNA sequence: TGTGCCAGCAGCTCCCGGGTGGAAGACATTCAGTACTTC.

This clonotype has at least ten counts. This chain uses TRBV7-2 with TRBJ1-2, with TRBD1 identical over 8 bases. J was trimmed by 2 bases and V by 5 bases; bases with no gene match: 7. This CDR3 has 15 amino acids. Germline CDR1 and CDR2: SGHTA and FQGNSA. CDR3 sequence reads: CASSPRQGLNYGYTF. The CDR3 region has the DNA TGTGCCAGCAGCCCCCGACAGGGGCTAAACTATGGCTACACCTTC.

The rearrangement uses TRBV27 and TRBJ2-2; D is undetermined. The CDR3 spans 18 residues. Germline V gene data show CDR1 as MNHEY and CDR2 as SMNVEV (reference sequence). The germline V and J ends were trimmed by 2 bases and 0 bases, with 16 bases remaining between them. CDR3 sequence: CASSLTSQKYTNTGELFF. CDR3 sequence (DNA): TGTGCCAGCAGTTTAACCAGCCAAAAGTATACGAACACCGGGGAGCTGTTTTTT.

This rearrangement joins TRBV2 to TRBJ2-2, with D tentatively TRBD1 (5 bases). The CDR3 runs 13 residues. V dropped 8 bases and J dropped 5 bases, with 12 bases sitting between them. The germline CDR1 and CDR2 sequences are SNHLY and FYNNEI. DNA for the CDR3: TGTGCCAGCGACCAGGGTTGGACCGGGGAGCTGTTTTTT. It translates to CASDQGWTGELFF.

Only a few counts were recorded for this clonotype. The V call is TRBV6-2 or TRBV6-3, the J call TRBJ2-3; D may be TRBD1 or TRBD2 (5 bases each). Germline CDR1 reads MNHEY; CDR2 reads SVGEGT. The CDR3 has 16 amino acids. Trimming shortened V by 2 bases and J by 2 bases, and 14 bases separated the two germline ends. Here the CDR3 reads CASSYRAEGTTDTQYF. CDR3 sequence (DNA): TGTGCCAGCAGTTACCGGGCGGAAGGGACCACAGATACGCAGTATTTT.

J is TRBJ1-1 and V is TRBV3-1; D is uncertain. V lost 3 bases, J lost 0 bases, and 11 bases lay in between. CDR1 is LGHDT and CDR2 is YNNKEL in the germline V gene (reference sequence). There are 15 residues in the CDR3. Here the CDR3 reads CASSHLRYMNTEAFF. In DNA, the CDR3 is TGTGCCAGCAGCCACCTCAGGTACATGAACACTGAAGCTTTCTTT. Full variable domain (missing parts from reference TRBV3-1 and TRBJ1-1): DTAVSQTPKYLVTQMGNDKSIKCEQNLGHDTMYWYKQDSKKFLKIMFSYNNKELIINETVPNRFSPKSPDKAHLNLHINSLELGDSAVYFCASSHLRYMNTEAFFGQGTRLTVV.

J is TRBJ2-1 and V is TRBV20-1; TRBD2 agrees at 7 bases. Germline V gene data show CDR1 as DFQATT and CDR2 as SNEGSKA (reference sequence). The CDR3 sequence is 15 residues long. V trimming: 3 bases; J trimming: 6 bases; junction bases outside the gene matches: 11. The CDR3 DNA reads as TGCAGTGCTAGGGTGGCGGGAGCTTTCGCCAATGAGCAGTTCTTC. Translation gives CSARVAGAFANEQFF.

CDR3: CAISDSPTEAFF. In nucleotides, the CDR3 is TGTGCCATCAGTGACAGCCCCACTGAAGCTTTCTTT. The rearrangement links TRBV10-3 to TRBJ1-1; D gene ambiguous. In germline, CDR1 is ENHRY, CDR2 SYGVKD. V shed 3 bases and J shed 4 bases, with 6 bases lying between them. The CDR3 is made up of 12 amino acids.

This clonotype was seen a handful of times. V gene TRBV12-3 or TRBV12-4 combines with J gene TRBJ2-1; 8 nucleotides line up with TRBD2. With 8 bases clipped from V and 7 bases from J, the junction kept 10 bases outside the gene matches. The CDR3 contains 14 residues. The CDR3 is CASHRSGSQNEQFF. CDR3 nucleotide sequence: TGTGCCAGCCATAGGAGCGGGAGTCAGAATGAGCAGTTCTTC.

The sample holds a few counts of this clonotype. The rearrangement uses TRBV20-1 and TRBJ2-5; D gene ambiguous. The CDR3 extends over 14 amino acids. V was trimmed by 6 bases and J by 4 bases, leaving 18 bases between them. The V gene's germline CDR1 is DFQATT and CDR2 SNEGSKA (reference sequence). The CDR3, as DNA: TGCAGTGCCACAAGGCGCTCCTCCAGAGAGACCCAGTACTTC. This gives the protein CSATRRSSRETQYF.

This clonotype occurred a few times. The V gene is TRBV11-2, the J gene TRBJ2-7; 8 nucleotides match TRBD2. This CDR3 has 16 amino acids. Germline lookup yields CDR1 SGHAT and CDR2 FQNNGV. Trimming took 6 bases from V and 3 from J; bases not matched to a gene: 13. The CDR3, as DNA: TGTGCCAGCAGTCGTCAGGCGGGGGGCTCCAACTACGAGCAGTACTTC. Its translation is CASSRQAGGSNYEQYF.

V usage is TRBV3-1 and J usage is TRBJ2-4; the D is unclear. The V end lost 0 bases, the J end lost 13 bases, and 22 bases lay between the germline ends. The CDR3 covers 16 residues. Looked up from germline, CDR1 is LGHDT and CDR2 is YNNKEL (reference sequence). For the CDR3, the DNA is TGTGCCAGCAGCCAAGAAACCAGATCGGAACCCCCCCCACAGTACTTC. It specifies CASSQETRSEPPPQYF. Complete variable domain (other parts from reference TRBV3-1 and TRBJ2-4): DTAVSQTPKYLVTQMGNDKSIKCEQNLGHDTMYWYKQDSKKFLKIMFSYNNKELIINETVPNRFSPKSPDKAHLNLHINSLELGDSAVYFCASSQETRSEPPPQYFGAGTRLSVL.

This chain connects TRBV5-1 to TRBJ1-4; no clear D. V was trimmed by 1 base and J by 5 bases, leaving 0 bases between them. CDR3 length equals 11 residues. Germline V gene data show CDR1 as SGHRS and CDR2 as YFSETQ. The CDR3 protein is CASSLNEKLFF. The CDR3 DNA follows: TGCGCCAGCAGCTTGAATGAAAAACTGTTTTTT.

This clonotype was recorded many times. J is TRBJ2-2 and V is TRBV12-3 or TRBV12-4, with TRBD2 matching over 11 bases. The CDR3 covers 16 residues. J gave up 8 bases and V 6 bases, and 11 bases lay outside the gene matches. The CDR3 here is CASRTGTSGLRGELFF. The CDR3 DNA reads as TGTGCCAGCAGAACCGGGACTAGCGGACTAAGAGGGGAGCTGTTTTTT.

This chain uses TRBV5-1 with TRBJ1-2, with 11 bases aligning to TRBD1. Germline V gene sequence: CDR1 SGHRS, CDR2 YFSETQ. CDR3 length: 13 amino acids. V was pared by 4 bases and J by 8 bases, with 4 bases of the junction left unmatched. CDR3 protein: CASSRDRGEGYTF. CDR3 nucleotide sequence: TGCGCCAGCAGCCGGGACAGGGGGGAAGGCTACACCTTC. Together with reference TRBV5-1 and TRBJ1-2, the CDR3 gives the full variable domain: KAGVTQTPRYLIKTRGQQVTLSCSPISGHRSVSWYQQTPGQGLQFLFEYFSETQRNKGNFPGRFSGRQFSNSRSEMNVSTLELGDSALYLCASSRDRGEGYTFGSGTRLTVV.

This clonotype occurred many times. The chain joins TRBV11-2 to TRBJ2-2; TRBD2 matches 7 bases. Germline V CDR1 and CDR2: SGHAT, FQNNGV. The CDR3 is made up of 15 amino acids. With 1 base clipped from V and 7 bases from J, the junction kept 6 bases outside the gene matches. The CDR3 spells CASSLVGGSGGELFF. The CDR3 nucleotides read TGTGCCAGCAGCTTAGTGGGCGGGAGTGGCGGGGAGCTGTTTTTT.

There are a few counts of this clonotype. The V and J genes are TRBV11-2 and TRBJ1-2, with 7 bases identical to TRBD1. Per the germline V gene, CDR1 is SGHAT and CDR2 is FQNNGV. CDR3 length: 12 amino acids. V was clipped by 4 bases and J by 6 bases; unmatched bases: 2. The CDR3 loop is CASSWQGDGYTF. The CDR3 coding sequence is TGTGCCAGCAGCTGGCAGGGGGATGGCTACACCTTC.

CDR3 sequence: CASSLRGLADEETQYF. The CDR3 nucleotides are TGTGCCAGCAGCTTAAGAGGACTAGCAGACGAAGAGACCCAGTACTTC. V and J are TRBV7-6 and TRBJ2-5, with 8 bases fitting TRBD2. This CDR3 is 16 amino acids long. Germline values: CDR1 SGHVS, CDR2 FNYEAQ. Trimming cost V 2 bases and J 3 bases; bases outside gene matches: 8. The full variable domain, with the rest looked up from reference TRBV7-6 and TRBJ2-5, is GAGVSQSPRYKVTKRGQDVALRCDPISGHVSLYWYRQALGQGPEFLTYFNYEAQQDKSGLPNDRFSAERPEGSISTLTIQRTEQRDSAMYRCASSLRGLADEETQYFGPGTRLLVL.

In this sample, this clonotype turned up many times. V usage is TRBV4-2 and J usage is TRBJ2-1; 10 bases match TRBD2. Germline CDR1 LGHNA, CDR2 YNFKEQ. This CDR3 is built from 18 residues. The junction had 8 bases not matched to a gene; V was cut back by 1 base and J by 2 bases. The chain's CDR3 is CASSQGTSGKSPYNEQFF. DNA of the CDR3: TGTGCCAGCAGCCAAGGGACTAGCGGTAAATCGCCCTACAATGAGCAGTTCTTC.

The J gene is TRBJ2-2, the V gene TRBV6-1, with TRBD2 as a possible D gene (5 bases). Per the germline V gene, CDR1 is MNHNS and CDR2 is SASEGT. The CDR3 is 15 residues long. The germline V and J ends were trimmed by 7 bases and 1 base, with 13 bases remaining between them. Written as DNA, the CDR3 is TGTGCCAGCAAATCTATGAGCGGGAACACCGGGGAGCTGTTTTTT. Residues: CASKSMSGNTGELFF.

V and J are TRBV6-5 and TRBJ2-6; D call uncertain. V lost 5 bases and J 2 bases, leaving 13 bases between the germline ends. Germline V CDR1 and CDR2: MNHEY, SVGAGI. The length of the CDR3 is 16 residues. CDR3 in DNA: TGTGCCAGCAGTACTCGGACCAGCCCTGGGGCCAACGTCCTGACTTTC. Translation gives CASSTRTSPGANVLTF.

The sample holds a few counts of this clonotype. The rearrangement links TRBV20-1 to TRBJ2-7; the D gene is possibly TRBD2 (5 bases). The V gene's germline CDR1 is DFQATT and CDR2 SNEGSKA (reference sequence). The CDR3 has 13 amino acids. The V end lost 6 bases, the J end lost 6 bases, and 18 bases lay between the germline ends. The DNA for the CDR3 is TGCAGTGCGGGGAACAAAGCCGAGGGCGAGCAGTACTTC. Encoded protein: CSAGNKAEGEQYF.